Listed below are T cell receptor beta chains from one sample, sequenced in a study of blood T cell repertoires in COVID-19. Repertoires were generated with immunoSEQ multiplex PCR, while TCRdb's copy carries only in-frame clones and drops some. Here the sample spans some 300,000 clones, approximately 86% being singletons. The specimen sequenced was peripheral blood. The source is a man between 65 and 85 years old with acute or convalescent COVID-19. The CDR3 runs from the conserved cysteine through the conserved F or W. The order of the fields is CDR3 protein, CDR3 DNA, J gene, D gene, V gene, clone size. The D gene is left open where the match is weak. Clone size appears in some rows only: once, few, many, or a class for an expanded clone.

CDR3 protein: CASSHGHPWNQPQHF; CDR3 DNA: TGTGCCAGCAGTCACGGACATCCTTGGAATCAGCCCCAGCATTTT; J gene: TRBJ1-5; D gene: .; V gene: TRBV28; clone size: .
CDR3 protein: CATTAGLAGIETQYF; CDR3 DNA: TGTGCCACCACAGCGGGACTAGCGGGAATAGAGACCCAGTACTTC; J gene: TRBJ2-5; D gene: TRBD2; V gene: TRBV10-3; clone size: .
CDR3 protein: CASGDSKDTQYF; CDR3 DNA: TGTGCCAGCGGGGACTCCAAAGATACGCAGTATTTT; J gene: TRBJ2-3; D gene: .; V gene: TRBV7-9; clone size: .
CDR3 protein: CASSQGAKNIQYF; CDR3 DNA: TGTGCCAGCAGCCAGGGGGCTAAAAACATTCAGTACTTC; J gene: TRBJ2-4; D gene: .; V gene: TRBV3-1/TRBV3-2; clone size: .
CDR3 protein: CASRGTGQDGYTF; CDR3 DNA: TGTGCCAGCAGGGGGACAGGGCAAGATGGCTACACCTTC; J gene: TRBJ1-2; D gene: TRBD1; V gene: TRBV28; clone size: once
CDR3 protein: CASKSGTGGNTEAFF; CDR3 DNA: TGTGCCAGTAAGTCTGGGACAGGGGGTAACACTGAAGCTTTCTTT; J gene: TRBJ1-1; D gene: TRBD1; V gene: TRBV19; clone size: .
CDR3 protein: CASSEGLAGVRSTDTQYF; CDR3 DNA: TGTGCCAGCAGTGAAGGCCTAGCGGGGGTTAGAAGCACAGATACGCAGTATTTT; J gene: TRBJ2-3; D gene: TRBD2; V gene: TRBV6-1; clone size: .
CDR3 protein: CASSQDVGNYGYTF; CDR3 DNA: TGTGCCAGCAGCCAAGACGTCGGTAACTATGGCTACACCTTC; J gene: TRBJ1-2; D gene: .; V gene: TRBV4-2; clone size: .
CDR3 protein: CASSLAQGNTEAFF; CDR3 DNA: TGTGCCAGCAGCTTAGCGCAGGGGAACACTGAAGCTTTCTTT; J gene: TRBJ1-1; D gene: .; V gene: TRBV7-2; clone size: .
CDR3 protein: CATSSPDINSGNTIYF; CDR3 DNA: TGTGCCACCAGCAGTCCGGACATTAACTCTGGAAACACCATATATTTT; J gene: TRBJ1-3; D gene: .; V gene: TRBV15; clone size: .
CDR3 protein: CASSLPTGDNSPLHF; CDR3 DNA: TGTGCCAGCAGCCTACCGACCGGGGATAATTCACCCCTCCACTTT; J gene: TRBJ1-6; D gene: .; V gene: TRBV5-5; clone size: .
CDR3 protein: CASSVESAGNIQYF; CDR3 DNA: TGTGCCAGCAGCGTAGAGTCGGCGGGGAACATTCAGTACTTC; J gene: TRBJ2-4; D gene: .; V gene: TRBV9; clone size: .
CDR3 protein: CASSQGQGRETQYF; CDR3 DNA: TGCGCCAGCAGCCAGGGACAGGGGAGGGAGACCCAGTACTTC; J gene: TRBJ2-5; D gene: TRBD1; V gene: TRBV4-1; clone size: .
CDR3 protein: CASSRSGGIDNEQFF; CDR3 DNA: TGTGCCAGCAGCCGTAGCGGGGGGATAGACAATGAGCAGTTCTTC; J gene: TRBJ2-1; D gene: TRBD2; V gene: TRBV7-2; clone size: .
CDR3 protein: CASSPPGLAGEGEQFF; CDR3 DNA: TGTGCCAGCTCACCACCGGGACTAGCGGGAGAGGGTGAGCAGTTCTTC; J gene: TRBJ2-1; D gene: TRBD2; V gene: TRBV18; clone size: .
CDR3 protein: CASSLEGVRTPLHF; CDR3 DNA: TGCGCCAGCAGCCTAGAAGGGGTGCGGACACCCCTCCACTTT; J gene: TRBJ1-6; D gene: .; V gene: TRBV4-1; clone size: .
CDR3 protein: CASSLGPAGQGTANTEAFF; CDR3 DNA: TGTGCCAGCAGCTTGGGACCGGCCGGACAGGGGACAGCGAACACTGAAGCTTTCTTT; J gene: TRBJ1-1; D gene: TRBD1; V gene: TRBV5-4; clone size: few
CDR3 protein: CASHVGSGANVLTF; CDR3 DNA: TGTGCCAGCCATGTCGGCTCTGGGGCCAACGTCCTGACTTTC; J gene: TRBJ2-6; D gene: .; V gene: TRBV19; clone size: .
CDR3 protein: CASTLREDTEAFF; CDR3 DNA: TGTGCCAGCACCTTAAGGGAGGACACTGAAGCTTTCTTT; J gene: TRBJ1-1; D gene: .; V gene: TRBV12-3/TRBV12-4; clone size: .
CDR3 protein: CASSPPVASPNTGELFF; CDR3 DNA: TGTGCCAGCTCACCACCGGTGGCTAGCCCTAACACCGGGGAGCTGTTTTTT; J gene: TRBJ2-2; D gene: .; V gene: TRBV18; clone size: .
CDR3 protein: CASSPRQGSLETQYF; CDR3 DNA: TGTGCCAGCAGTCCCAGACAGGGGAGCTTAGAGACCCAGTACTTC; J gene: TRBJ2-5; D gene: TRBD1; V gene: TRBV25-1; clone size: .
CDR3 protein: CASSQGPAGVITGELFF; CDR3 DNA: TGTGCCAGCAGCCAAGGCCCGGCAGGGGTTATCACCGGGGAGCTGTTTTTT; J gene: TRBJ2-2; D gene: .; V gene: TRBV3-1/TRBV3-2; clone size: .
CDR3 protein: CASRRQYNSPLHF; CDR3 DNA: TGTGCCAGCAGACGACAGTATAATTCACCCCTCCACTTT; J gene: TRBJ1-6; D gene: .; V gene: TRBV5-8; clone size: .
CDR3 protein: CASSVALGDGYTF; CDR3 DNA: TGTGCCAGCAGCGTAGCGCTCGGGGATGGCTACACCTTC; J gene: TRBJ1-2; D gene: .; V gene: TRBV9; clone size: .
CDR3 protein: CASRMGGANEQFF; CDR3 DNA: TGTGCCAGCAGGATGGGAGGGGCCAATGAGCAGTTCTTC; J gene: TRBJ2-1; D gene: TRBD2; V gene: TRBV6-5; clone size: .
CDR3 protein: CASSQGPLQREGTYEQYF; CDR3 DNA: TGCGCCAGCAGCCAAGGTCCCCTGCAGCGGGAGGGAACCTACGAGCAGTACTTC; J gene: TRBJ2-7; D gene: TRBD2; V gene: TRBV4-1; clone size: few
CDR3 protein: CASSGGSSVVETQYF; CDR3 DNA: TGTGCCAGTAGTGGGGGGAGCTCGGTTGTAGAGACCCAGTACTTC; J gene: TRBJ2-5; D gene: .; V gene: TRBV19; clone size: .
CDR3 protein: CASSQGWTGGEKLFF; CDR3 DNA: TGTGCCAGCAGCCAAGGGTGGACGGGAGGGGAAAAACTGTTTTTT; J gene: TRBJ1-4; D gene: .; V gene: TRBV3-1/TRBV3-2; clone size: .
CDR3 protein: CSVGDSPGTEAFF; CDR3 DNA: TGCAGCGTAGGGGACTCGCCTGGCACTGAAGCTTTCTTT; J gene: TRBJ1-1; D gene: .; V gene: TRBV29-1; clone size: .
CDR3 protein: CSATGGGEQFF; CDR3 DNA: TGCAGTGCTACTGGAGGTGGTGAGCAGTTCTTC; J gene: TRBJ2-1; D gene: .; V gene: TRBV20-1; clone size: .
CDR3 protein: CATQDRFSGNTIYF; CDR3 DNA: TGTGCCACCCAGGACAGGTTCTCTGGAAACACCATATATTTT; J gene: TRBJ1-3; D gene: TRBD1; V gene: TRBV6-5; clone size: .
CDR3 protein: CASSPAGYTEAFF; CDR3 DNA: TGTGCCAGCTCACCGGCCGGGTACACTGAAGCTTTCTTT; J gene: TRBJ1-1; D gene: .; V gene: TRBV18; clone size: .
CDR3 protein: CASSYGHRAGELFF; CDR3 DNA: TGTGCCAGCAGTTACGGCCACAGGGCCGGGGAGCTGTTTTTT; J gene: TRBJ2-2; D gene: .; V gene: TRBV6-5; clone size: .
CDR3 protein: CASSLQGGSRELFF; CDR3 DNA: TGTGCCAGCAGTTTGCAGGGAGGGAGCCGGGAGCTGTTTTTT; J gene: TRBJ2-2; D gene: TRBD2; V gene: TRBV28; clone size: once
CDR3 protein: CASSSGRAVVNEQFF; CDR3 DNA: TGTGCCAGTAGTAGCGGGAGGGCCGTTGTCAATGAGCAGTTCTTC; J gene: TRBJ2-1; D gene: TRBD2; V gene: TRBV19; clone size: .
CDR3 protein: CASTPGTSGRAQQFF; CDR3 DNA: TGTGCCAGCACCCCCGGGACTAGCGGGAGGGCCCAGCAGTTCTTC; J gene: TRBJ2-1; D gene: TRBD2; V gene: TRBV6-5; clone size: .
CDR3 protein: CSASRRGEQYF; CDR3 DNA: TGCAGTGCTAGTCGCCGGGGAGAGCAGTACTTC; J gene: TRBJ2-7; D gene: .; V gene: TRBV20-1; clone size: .
CDR3 protein: CAISGGQLNSPLHF; CDR3 DNA: TGTGCCATCAGTGGGGGACAGCTAAATTCACCCCTCCACTTT; J gene: TRBJ1-6; D gene: TRBD1; V gene: TRBV10-3; clone size: few
CDR3 protein: CATSRDRTGGARGGYTF; CDR3 DNA: TGTGCCACCAGCAGAGACCGGACAGGAGGGGCGCGAGGTGGCTACACCTTC; J gene: TRBJ1-2; D gene: TRBD1; V gene: TRBV15; clone size: .
CDR3 protein: CASSLYGTSEPTDTQYF; CDR3 DNA: TGTGCCAGCAGCTTATACGGGACTAGCGAACCCACAGATACGCAGTATTTT; J gene: TRBJ2-3; D gene: TRBD2; V gene: TRBV5-8; clone size: once
CDR3 protein: CASSQELAGRGGEQYF; CDR3 DNA: TGTGCCAGCAGCCAGGAACTAGCGGGAAGGGGCGGCGAGCAGTACTTC; J gene: TRBJ2-7; D gene: TRBD2; V gene: TRBV3-1/TRBV3-2; clone size: few
CDR3 protein: CASSYEGYDEQFF; CDR3 DNA: TGTGCCAGCAGTTACGAGGGATACGATGAGCAGTTCTTC; J gene: TRBJ2-1; D gene: .; V gene: TRBV6-2/TRBV6-3; clone size: .
CDR3 protein: CASSLAPGEAFF; CDR3 DNA: TGTGCCAGCAGTTTAGCCCCCGGGGAAGCTTTCTTT; J gene: TRBJ1-1; D gene: .; V gene: TRBV28; clone size: .
CDR3 protein: CASSPYPGQWGYTF; CDR3 DNA: TGTGCCAGCAGCCCGTACCCGGGACAGTGGGGCTACACCTTC; J gene: TRBJ1-2; D gene: TRBD1; V gene: TRBV3-1/TRBV3-2; clone size: .
CDR3 protein: CASNLAGGNEQFF; CDR3 DNA: TGTGCCAGCAATCTAGCGGGAGGGAATGAGCAGTTCTTC; J gene: TRBJ2-1; D gene: TRBD2; V gene: TRBV28; clone size: once
CDR3 protein: CASSYGGPGTEAFF; CDR3 DNA: TGTGCCAGCAGTTACGGGGGCCCCGGGACTGAAGCTTTCTTT; J gene: TRBJ1-1; D gene: .; V gene: TRBV6-2/TRBV6-3; clone size: .
CDR3 protein: CASRAGTFGELFF; CDR3 DNA: TGTGCCAGCAGGGCCGGGACATTCGGGGAGCTGTTTTTT; J gene: TRBJ2-2; D gene: .; V gene: TRBV27; clone size: .